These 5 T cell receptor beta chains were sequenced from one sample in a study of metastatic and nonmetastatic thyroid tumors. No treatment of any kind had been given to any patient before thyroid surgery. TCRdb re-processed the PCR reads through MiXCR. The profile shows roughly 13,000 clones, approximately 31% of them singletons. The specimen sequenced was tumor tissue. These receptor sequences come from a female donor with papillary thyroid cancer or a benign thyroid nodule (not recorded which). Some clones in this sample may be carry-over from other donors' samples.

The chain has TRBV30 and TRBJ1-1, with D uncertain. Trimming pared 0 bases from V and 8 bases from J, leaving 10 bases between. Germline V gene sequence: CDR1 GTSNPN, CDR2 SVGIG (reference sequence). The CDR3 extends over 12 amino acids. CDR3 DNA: TGTGCCTGGAGTGTACTCCCATCAGAAGCTTTCTTT. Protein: CAWSVLPSEAFF.

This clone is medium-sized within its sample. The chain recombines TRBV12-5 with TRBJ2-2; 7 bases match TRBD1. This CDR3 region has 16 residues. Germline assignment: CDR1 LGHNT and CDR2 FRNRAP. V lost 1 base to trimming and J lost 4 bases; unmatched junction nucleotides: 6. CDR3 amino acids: CASGLDRDRATGELFF. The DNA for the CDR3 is TGTGCTAGTGGTTTGGACCGGGACAGAGCCACCGGGGAGCTGTTTTTT.

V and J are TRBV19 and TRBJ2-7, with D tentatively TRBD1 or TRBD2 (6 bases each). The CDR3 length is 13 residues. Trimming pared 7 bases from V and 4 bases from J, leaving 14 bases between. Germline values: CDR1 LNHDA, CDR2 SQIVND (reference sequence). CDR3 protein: CASMGGNGYEQYF. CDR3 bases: TGTGCCAGTATGGGGGGCAACGGGTACGAGCAGTACTTC. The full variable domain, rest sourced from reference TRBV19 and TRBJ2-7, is DGGITQSPKYLFRKEGQNVTLSCEQNLNHDAMYWYRQDPGQGLRLIYYSQIVNDFQKGDIAEGYSVSREKKESFPLTVTSAQKNPTAFYLCASMGGNGYEQYFGPGTRLTVT.

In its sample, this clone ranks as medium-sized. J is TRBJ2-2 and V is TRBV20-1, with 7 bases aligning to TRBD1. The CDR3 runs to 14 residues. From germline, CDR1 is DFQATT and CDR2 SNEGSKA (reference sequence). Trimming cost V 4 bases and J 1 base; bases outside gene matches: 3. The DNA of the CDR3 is TGCAGTGCTACCGACAGGGAGAACACCGGGGAGCTGTTTTTT. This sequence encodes CSATDRENTGELFF.

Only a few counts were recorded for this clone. The CDR3 is CASSLMDNTGELFF. The CDR3 DNA follows: TGTGCCAGCAGTTTAATGGATAACACCGGGGAGCTGTTTTTT. V gene TRBV27 combines with J gene TRBJ2-2; no clear D gene. CDR1 and CDR2 (germline): MNHEY, SMNVEV (reference sequence). There are 14 residues in the CDR3. The V end was cut by 2 bases, the J end by 2 bases, with 6 bases between.